This T cell receptor (beta chain) was recorded in a study of Graves' ophthalmopathy and Graves' hyperthyroidism. Study-level findings and limits: The majority of expanded thyroid clonotypes above 0.001 frequency also occurred in blood.

Patients with other autoimmune diseases, uncontrolled infections, pregnancy or lactation were excluded. As the template, RNA transcripts were used to amplify TCR beta CDR3 regions. HTBI primers were used in a first-round RT-PCR, which preceded a second-round multiplex PCR. TCRdb passed the multiplex PCR reads through MiXCR, listing each CDR3 protein once. The sample holds roughly 300,000 distinct CDR3 sequences, 15% to 20% seen once. At least ten counts were recorded for this clonotype. Its specificity is unknown. The CDR3 length is 13 residues. Trimming pared 8 bases from V and 2 bases from J, leaving 12 bases between. CDR1 MNHEY and CDR2 SVGEGT come from the germline V gene.

The sample taken for sequencing was peripheral blood. This chain joins TRBV6-2 or TRBV6-3 and TRBJ1-1; D remains unclear. The receptor was isolated from an adult man with Graves' ophthalmopathy. DNA of the CDR3: TGTGCCAGCGGCAGAGGGAGTAACACTGAAGCTTTCTTT. This sequence encodes CASGRGSNTEAFF.